These 5 T cell receptor beta chains came from one sample sequenced in a study of spatial heterogeneity in lung cancer. TCRdb re-called the 5' RACE reads with MiXCR, one entry per CDR3 protein. The sample consists of roughly 70,000 distinct CDR3 sequences, 13% of them appearing once. Time point here: sample taken at primary tumor resection. Unsorted whole RNA samples from tumor, nontumor lung or frozen PBMC were sequenced. The input for sequencing was PBMCs, taken at surgery. These receptors were collected from a male donor with early-stage non-small cell lung cancer.

This clonotype was seen a handful of times. The rearrangement links TRBV18 to TRBJ2-2, with 13 bases fitting TRBD2. CDR1 and CDR2 (germline): KGHSH, LQKENI. V shed 3 bases and J 1 base; nucleotides not matched to a gene: 5. This CDR3 is 18 amino acids long. CDR3 sequence: CASSPRTSGSLNTGELFF. The CDR3 DNA follows: TGTGCCAGCTCACCTAGGACTAGCGGGAGTTTGAACACCGGGGAGCTGTTTTTT.

The sample holds many counts of this clonotype. V is TRBV5-1 and J is TRBJ2-1; 11 bases agree with TRBD2. Germline values: CDR1 SGHRS, CDR2 YFSETQ. The CDR3 is made up of 18 amino acids. V lost 0 bases, J lost 7 bases, and 12 bases stayed unmatched. The DNA of the CDR3 is TGCGCCAGCAGCTTGGCCTGGTCGACTAGCGGGACGTCTAATGAGCAGTTCTTC. Residues: CASSLAWSTSGTSNEQFF.

The chain carries TRBV7-6 and TRBJ2-7, with D perhaps matching TRBD2 (5 bases). This CDR3 is built from 13 residues. CDR1 SGHVS and CDR2 FNYEAQ come from the germline V gene. The V end lost 3 bases, the J end lost 7 bases, and 13 bases lay between the germline ends. CDR3 nucleotides: TGTGCCAGCAGCTTCCGGGATACTCGGGAGCAGTACTTC. Translating gives CASSFRDTREQYF.

The gene calls are TRBV12-3 or TRBV12-4 and TRBJ2-1; D unclear. This CDR3 has 15 amino acids. V lost 3 bases and J lost 0, with 9 bases in between. The CDR3 DNA sequence: TGTGCCAGCAGTTTTGGGAAGGGCTCCTACAATGAGCAGTTCTTC. It codes for CASSFGKGSYNEQFF.

This clonotype was seen ten or more times. The chain carries TRBV30 and TRBJ1-1; D call uncertain. The germline gives CDR1 GTSNPN, CDR2 SVGIG (reference sequence). V shed 0 bases and J shed 2 bases, with 1 base lying between them. The CDR3 extends over 11 amino acids. CDR3 amino acids: CAWSVNTEAFF. As DNA, the CDR3 is TGTGCCTGGAGTGTAAACACTGAAGCTTTCTTT.